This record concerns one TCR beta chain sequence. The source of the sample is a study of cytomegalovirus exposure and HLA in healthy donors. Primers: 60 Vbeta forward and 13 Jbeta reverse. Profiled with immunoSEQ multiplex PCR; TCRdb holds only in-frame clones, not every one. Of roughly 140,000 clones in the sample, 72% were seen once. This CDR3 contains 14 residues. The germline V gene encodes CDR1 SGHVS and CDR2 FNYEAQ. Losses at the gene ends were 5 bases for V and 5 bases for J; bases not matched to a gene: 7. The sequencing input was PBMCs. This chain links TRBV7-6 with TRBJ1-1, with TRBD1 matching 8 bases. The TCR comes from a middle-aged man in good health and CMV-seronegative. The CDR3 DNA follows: TGTGCCAGCAGCACCCAGGGGGCGAGTACTGAAGCTTTCTTT. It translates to CASSTQGASTEAFF. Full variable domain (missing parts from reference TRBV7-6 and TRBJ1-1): GAGVSQSPRYKVTKRGQDVALRCDPISGHVSLYWYRQALGQGPEFLTYFNYEAQQDKSGLPNDRFSAERPEGSISTLTIQRTEQRDSAMYRCASSTQGASTEAFFGQGTRLTVV.